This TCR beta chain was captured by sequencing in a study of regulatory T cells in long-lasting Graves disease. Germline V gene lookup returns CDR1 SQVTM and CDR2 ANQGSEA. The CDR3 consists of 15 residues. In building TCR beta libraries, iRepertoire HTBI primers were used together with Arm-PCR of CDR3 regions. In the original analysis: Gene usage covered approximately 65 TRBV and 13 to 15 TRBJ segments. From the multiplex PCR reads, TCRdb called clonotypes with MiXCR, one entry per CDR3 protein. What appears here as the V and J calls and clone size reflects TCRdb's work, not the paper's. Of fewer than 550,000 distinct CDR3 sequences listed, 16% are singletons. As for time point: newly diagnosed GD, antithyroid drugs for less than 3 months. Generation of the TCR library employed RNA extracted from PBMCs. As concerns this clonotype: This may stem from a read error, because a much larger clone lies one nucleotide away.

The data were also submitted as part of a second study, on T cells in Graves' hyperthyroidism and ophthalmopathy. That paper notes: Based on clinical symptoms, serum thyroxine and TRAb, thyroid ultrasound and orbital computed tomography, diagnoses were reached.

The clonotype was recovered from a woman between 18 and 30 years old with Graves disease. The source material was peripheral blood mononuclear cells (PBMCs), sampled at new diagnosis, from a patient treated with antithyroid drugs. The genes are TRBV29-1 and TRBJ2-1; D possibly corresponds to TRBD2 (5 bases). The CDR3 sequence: CSVGTSYLTYTEQFF. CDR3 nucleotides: TGCAGCGTTGGGACTTCGTACCTGACCTACACTGAGCAGTTCTTC.